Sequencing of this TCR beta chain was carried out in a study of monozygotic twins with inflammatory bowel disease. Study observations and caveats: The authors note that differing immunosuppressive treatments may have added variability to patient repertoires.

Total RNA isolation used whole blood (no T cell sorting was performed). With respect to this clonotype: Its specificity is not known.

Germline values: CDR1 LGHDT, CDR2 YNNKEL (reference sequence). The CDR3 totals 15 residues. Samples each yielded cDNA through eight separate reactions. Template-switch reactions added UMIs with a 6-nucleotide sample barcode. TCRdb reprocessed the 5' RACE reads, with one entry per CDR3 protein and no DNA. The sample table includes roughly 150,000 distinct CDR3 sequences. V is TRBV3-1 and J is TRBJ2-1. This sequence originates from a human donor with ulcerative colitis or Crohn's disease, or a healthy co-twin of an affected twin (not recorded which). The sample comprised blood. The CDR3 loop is CASSHSITADNEQFF.